This T cell receptor beta chain originates from a study of T-cell memory formation after mild COVID-19. Overall study results and limits: While clones contracting from day 15 to 85 were balanced between CD4 and CD8, later expanders leaned CD4+. What remained unconfirmed was the SARS-CoV-2 specificity of second-wave clones peaking on day 37.

This CDR3 spans 13 amino acids. From germline, CDR1 is SQVTM and CDR2 ANQGSEA. Unmatched junction bases numbered 8, after V lost 7 bases and J lost 7 bases. In this sample, this clonotype turned up a few times. Its antigen is currently unknown. TCRdb re-derived calls from the 5' RACE reads in MiXCR, one entry per CDR3 protein. This sample has 200,000 to 250,000 distinct CDR3 sequences, with over 9% found just once. The sequenced sample was PBMCs or a T cell subset sorted from them (not recorded which). J is TRBJ2-2 and V is TRBV29-1; 8 positions agree with TRBD1. This TCR was sampled from a man aged 18 to 30 who had mild COVID-19 (a few samples of this study predate the infection). Cell type and time point are not known. CDR3 sequence reads: CSAGQGLGGELFF. CDR3 nucleotide sequence: TGCAGCGCTGGACAGGGCTTGGGCGGGGAGCTGTTTTTT.